The sequence of this TCR beta chain was determined in a study of spatial heterogeneity in lung cancer (dated by TCRdb to the late 2010s). Some background on the complete study: Donors were under 95 patients with early-stage, untreated non-small cell lung cancer from the lung TRACERx cohort. The study quantitatively compared TCR alpha and beta repertoires across multiple tumor regions, matched nontumor lung and blood in non-small cell lung cancer. At surgery, hundreds of tumor regions, roughly 63 matched nontumor lung samples and 45 to 60 PBMC samples were TCR-sequenced for both alpha and beta chains. Follow-up PBMC samples were sequenced whenever available, with a median time to follow-up of roughly 26 months after resection. In the raw uncorrected reads, each unique combination of TCR and UMI appeared more than ten times on average. Beta-chain transcripts were consistently detected in greater numbers than alpha-chain transcripts, which likely reflected higher beta-chain transcript abundance. Nonsynonymous mutation counts, determined by whole-exome sequencing of tumor tissue, were related to TCR repertoire features.

Counted from cysteine to phenylalanine, this CDR3 has 15 amino acids. The CDR3 DNA has 45 bases and is translated from base 1. The junction shows trimming of 5 bases on V and 1 base on J, plus 14 bases between the germline ends. This clonotype was seen many times. The target of this receptor is not known. No base quality information exists; no much larger clone differs at one position. Findings and caveats that apply to the study as a whole: Only roughly 15 patients were included in comparisons of baseline and follow-up blood repertoires. Confirming at a functional level the hypothesis that regional TCRs recognize regional mutations was considered to require additional single-cell paired TCR alpha and beta sequencing. Ubiquitous expanded tumor TCRs were detected in blood more often at tumor resection than at routine follow-up.

The library was built by means of 5' RACE. Sequenced on a NextSeq 500. In the TCR library protocol, a unique molecular identifier was attached to each TCR cDNA molecule so that PCR and sequencing errors could be corrected. In the original analysis: Decombinator tools were used for TCR identification, UMI-based error correction and CDR3 extraction. Expanded TCRs were defined as those above a frequency of 2 per 1,000, corresponding to the top 1% of the tumor frequency distribution. Rényi diversity was computed with the R vegan package after subsampling each repertoire 100 times to 5,000 TCRs. CDR3 similarity networks were built from amino acid triplet string-kernel similarity, connecting CDR3s with pairwise similarity above 0.82. TCRdb trimmed public reads at Q25 via fastp, called clones via MiXCR and kept in-frame beta chains. Each CDR3 protein appears once, grouped with its most common genes and DNA. The V and J calls reflect TCRdb's pipeline rather than the authors' work. The sample table holds 25,000 or so distinct CDR3 sequences, of which roughly 6% were seen once. The top ten hold around 20% of the sample.

The sample's time point label, in plain terms: blood at routine non-recurrence follow-up after resection. Whole RNA extracted from tumor and nontumor lung tissue, or from cryopreserved PBMC samples, was used for TCR sequencing without cell sorting. Only patients for whom sufficient RNA was available from at least two tumor regions were selected for TCR sequencing. This TCR was recovered from a male donor with early-stage non-small cell lung cancer. The sample here was PBMCs, taken at follow-up. This sequence uses TRBV12-3 or TRBV12-4 and TRBJ1-1; possibly the D gene is TRBD1, per 5 matching bases. Here is the DNA: TGTGCCAGCAGTCCCCACGGGACGGCGAACACTGAAGCTTTCTTT. Translated, this is CASSPHGTANTEAFF.